This T cell receptor (beta chain) is drawn from a study of shared clonotypes between healthy human individuals. Study results and caveats: Sequencing of the sorted subsets was shown by rarefaction to be incomplete despite large depth.

Some clones are missing from TCRdb's copy, which holds only in-frame ones; the method was immunoSEQ multiplex PCR. The repertoire holds approximately 2.5 million clones, roughly nine tenths seen once, with over 0.12% in the top ten. About this clone: Antigen: not known.

The germline V gene has CDR1 MGHRA and CDR2 YSYEKL. V was pared by 4 bases and J by 4 bases, with 10 bases between. The CDR3 runs to 13 residues. This chain links TRBV4-1 with TRBJ2-5; D not resolved. The sequence was obtained from a man younger than 35 in good health. Input material: naive CD4+ T cells sorted from blood. Subset defined: CD45RA+ positively selected. The CDR3: CASSLAMGETQYF. Here the CDR3 DNA reads TGCGCCAGCAGCCTAGCCATGGGAGAGACCCAGTACTTC.